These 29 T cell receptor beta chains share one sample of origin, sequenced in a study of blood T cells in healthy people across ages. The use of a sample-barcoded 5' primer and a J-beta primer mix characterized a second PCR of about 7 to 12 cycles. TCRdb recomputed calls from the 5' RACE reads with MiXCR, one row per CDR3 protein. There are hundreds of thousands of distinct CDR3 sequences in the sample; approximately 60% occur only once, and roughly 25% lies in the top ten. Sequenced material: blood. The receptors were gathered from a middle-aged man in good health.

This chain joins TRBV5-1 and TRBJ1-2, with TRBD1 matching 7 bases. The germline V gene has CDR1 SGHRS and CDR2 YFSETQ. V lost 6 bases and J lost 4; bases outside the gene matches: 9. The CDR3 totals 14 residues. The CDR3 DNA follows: TGCGCCAGCACTACCGGGACAGTACCCTATGGCTACACCTTC. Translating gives CASTTGTVPYGYTF. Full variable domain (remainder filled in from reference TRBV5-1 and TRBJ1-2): KAGVTQTPRYLIKTRGQQVTLSCSPISGHRSVSWYQQTPGQGLQFLFEYFSETQRNKGNFPGRFSGRQFSNSRSEMNVSTLELGDSALYLCASTTGTVPYGYTFGSGTRLTVV.

The CDR3 DNA reads as TGTGCCAGCAGCTTAGTTGGCAGGGGCCCTGGCGAGCAGTACTTC. Translated: CASSLVGRGPGEQYF. V gene TRBV7-2 combines with J gene TRBJ2-5; perhaps TRBD1 as D (6 bases). Gene TRBJ2-7 matches the end of the DNA better, so the J call may be wrong. The CDR3 runs to 15 residues. Germline V lookup: CDR1 SGHTA, CDR2 FQGNSA.

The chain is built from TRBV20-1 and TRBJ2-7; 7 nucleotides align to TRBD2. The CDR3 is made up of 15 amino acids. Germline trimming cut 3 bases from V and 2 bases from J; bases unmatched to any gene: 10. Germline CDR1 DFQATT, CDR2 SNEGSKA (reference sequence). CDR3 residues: CSARGMGGGTYEQYF. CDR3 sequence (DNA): TGCAGTGCTAGGGGGATGGGGGGAGGGACCTACGAGCAGTACTTC.

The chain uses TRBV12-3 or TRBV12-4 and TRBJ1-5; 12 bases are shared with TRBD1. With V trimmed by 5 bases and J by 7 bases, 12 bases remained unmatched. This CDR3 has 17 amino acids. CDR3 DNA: TGTGCCAGCAGTATCGGGACAGGGGGCGTCAGTTTCCAGCCCCAGCATTTT. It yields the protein CASSIGTGGVSFQPQHF.

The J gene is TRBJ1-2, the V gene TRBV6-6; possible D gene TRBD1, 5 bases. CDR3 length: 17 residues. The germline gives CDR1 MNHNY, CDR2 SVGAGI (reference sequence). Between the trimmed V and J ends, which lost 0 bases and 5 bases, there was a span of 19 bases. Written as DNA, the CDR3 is TGTGCCAGCAGTTACTCGAATCGCGACAGAGCACTTTATGGCTACACCTTC. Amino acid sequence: CASSYSNRDRALYGYTF.

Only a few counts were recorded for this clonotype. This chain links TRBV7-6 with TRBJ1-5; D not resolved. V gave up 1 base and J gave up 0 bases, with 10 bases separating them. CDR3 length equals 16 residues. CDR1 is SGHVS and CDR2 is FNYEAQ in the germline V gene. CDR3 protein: CASSLGQAYSNQPQHF. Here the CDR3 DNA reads TGTGCCAGCAGCTTAGGGCAGGCCTATAGCAATCAGCCCCAGCATTTT.

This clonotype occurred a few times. The CDR3 nucleotides are TGCGCCAGCAGCTTAAAGGGACAGCGACTAGCGGAGAGCTACGAGCAGTACTTC. Its protein is CASSLKGQRLAESYEQYF. The chain carries TRBV5-1 and TRBJ2-7, with 9 bases lining up with TRBD2. With V trimmed by 2 bases and J by 3 bases, 15 bases remained unmatched. Germline V gives CDR1 SGHRS, CDR2 YFSETQ. The CDR3 consists of 18 residues. The variable domain in full, with the rest retrieved from reference TRBV5-1 and TRBJ2-7, is KAGVTQTPRYLIKTRGQQVTLSCSPISGHRSVSWYQQTPGQGLQFLFEYFSETQRNKGNFPGRFSGRQFSNSRSEMNVSTLELGDSALYLCASSLKGQRLAESYEQYFGPGTRLTVT.

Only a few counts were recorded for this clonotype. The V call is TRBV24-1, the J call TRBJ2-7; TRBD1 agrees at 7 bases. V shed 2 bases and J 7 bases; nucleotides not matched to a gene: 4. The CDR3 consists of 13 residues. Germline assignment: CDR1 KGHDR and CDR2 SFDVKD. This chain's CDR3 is CATSDSQGQEQYF. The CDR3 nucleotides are TGTGCCACCAGTGATTCCCAGGGACAGGAGCAGTACTTC.

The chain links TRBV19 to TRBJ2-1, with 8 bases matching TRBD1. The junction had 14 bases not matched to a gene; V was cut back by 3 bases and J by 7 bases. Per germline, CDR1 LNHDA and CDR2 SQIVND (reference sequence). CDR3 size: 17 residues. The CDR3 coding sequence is TGTGCCAGTAGTATTAACTCGGACAGGGTGGTGATAAATGAGCAGTTCTTC. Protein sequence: CASSINSDRVVINEQFF.

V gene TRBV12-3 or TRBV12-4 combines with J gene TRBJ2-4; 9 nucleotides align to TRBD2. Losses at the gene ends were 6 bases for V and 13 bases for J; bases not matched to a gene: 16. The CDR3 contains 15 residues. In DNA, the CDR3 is TGTGCCAGCAGGTCATCGCTAGCGGGGCTGAATGAGCAGTACTTC. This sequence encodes CASRSSLAGLNEQYF.

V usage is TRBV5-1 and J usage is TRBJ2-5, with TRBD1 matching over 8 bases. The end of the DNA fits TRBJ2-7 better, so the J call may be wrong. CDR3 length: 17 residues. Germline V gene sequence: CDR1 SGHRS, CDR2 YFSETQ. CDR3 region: CASSLYISQGDTYEQYF. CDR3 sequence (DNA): TGCGCCAGCAGCTTGTATATATCACAGGGGGATACCTACGAGCAGTACTTC.

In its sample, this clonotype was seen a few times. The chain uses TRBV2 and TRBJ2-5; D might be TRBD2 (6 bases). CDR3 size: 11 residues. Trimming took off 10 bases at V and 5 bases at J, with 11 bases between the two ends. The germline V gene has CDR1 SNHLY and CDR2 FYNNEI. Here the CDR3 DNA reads TGTGCCACGGGAGTGTGGGAGACCCAGTACTTC. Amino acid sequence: CATGVWETQYF.

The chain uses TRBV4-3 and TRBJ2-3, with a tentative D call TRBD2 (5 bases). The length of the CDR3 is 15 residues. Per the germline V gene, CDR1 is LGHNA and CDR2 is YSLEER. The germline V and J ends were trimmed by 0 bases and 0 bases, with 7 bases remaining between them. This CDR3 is CASSQDKRSTDTQYF. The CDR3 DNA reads TGCGCCAGCAGCCAAGATAAGCGGAGCACAGATACGCAGTATTTT.

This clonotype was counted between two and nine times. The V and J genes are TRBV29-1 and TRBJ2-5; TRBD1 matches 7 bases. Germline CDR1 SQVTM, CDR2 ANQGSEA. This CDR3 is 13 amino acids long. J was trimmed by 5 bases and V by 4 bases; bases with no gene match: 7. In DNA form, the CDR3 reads TGCAGCGTTGGGGCAGGGGGTCAGGAGACCCAGTACTTC. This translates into CSVGAGGQETQYF.

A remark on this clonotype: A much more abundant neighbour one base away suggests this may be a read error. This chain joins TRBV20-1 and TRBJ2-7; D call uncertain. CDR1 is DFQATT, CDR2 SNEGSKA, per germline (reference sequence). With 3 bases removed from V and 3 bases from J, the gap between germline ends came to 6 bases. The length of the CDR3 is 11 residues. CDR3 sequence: CSARHIYEQYF. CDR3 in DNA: TGCAGTGCTAGGCATATCTACGAGCAGTACTTC.

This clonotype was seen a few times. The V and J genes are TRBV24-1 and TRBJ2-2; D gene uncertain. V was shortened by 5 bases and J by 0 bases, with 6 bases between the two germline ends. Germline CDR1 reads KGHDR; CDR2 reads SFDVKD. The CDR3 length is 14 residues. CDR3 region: CATSGATNTGELFF. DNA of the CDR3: TGTGCCACCAGTGGAGCGACGAACACCGGGGAGCTGTTTTTT.

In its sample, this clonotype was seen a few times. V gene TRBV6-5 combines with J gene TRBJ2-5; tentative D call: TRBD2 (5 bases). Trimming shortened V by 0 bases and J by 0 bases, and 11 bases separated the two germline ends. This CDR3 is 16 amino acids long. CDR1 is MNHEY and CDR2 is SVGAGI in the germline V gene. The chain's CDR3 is CASSYSTRGYQETQYF. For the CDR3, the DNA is TGTGCCAGCAGTTACTCGACTCGAGGGTACCAAGAGACCCAGTACTTC.

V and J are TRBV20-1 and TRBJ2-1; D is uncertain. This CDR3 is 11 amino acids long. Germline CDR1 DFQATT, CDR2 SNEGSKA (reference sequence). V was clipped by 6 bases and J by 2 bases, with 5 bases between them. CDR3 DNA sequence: TGCAGTGCGGGGACCTACAATGAGCAGTTCTTC. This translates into CSAGTYNEQFF.

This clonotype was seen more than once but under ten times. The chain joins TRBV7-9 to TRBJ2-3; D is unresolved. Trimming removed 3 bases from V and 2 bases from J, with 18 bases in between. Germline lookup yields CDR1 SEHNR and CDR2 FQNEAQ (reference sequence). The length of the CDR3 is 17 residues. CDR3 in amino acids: CASSFAVAAGPTDTQYF. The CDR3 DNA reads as TGTGCCAGCAGCTTTGCGGTAGCTGCCGGCCCCACAGATACGCAGTATTTT.

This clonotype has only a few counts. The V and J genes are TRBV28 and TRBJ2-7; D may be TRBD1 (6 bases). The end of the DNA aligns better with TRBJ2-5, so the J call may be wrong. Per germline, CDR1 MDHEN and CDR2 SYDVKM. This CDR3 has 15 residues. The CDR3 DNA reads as TGTGCCAGCAGTTCTCTGGCAGGGGCCAGCATGACCCAGTACTTC. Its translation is CASSSLAGASMTQYF.

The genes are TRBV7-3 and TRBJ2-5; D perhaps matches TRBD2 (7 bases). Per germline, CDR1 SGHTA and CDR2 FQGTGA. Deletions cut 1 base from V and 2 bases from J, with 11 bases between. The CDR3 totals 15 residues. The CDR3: CASSLIGGAQETQYF. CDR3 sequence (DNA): TGTGCCAGCAGCTTAATTGGGGGGGCTCAAGAGACCCAGTACTTC. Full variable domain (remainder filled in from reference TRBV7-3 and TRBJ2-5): GAGVSQTPSNKVTEKGKYVELRCDPISGHTALYWYRQSLGQGPEFLIYFQGTGAADDSGLPNDRFFAVRPEGSVSTLKIQRTERGDSAVYLCASSLIGGAQETQYFGPGTRLLVL.

Here the CDR3 DNA reads TGTGCCAGCTCACCCCTTGGACTAGCGGGACCAACTCCCTCCCTCGAGCAGTACTTC. It yields the protein CASSPLGLAGPTPSLEQYF. The chain joins TRBV18 to TRBJ2-4; the match to TRBD2 covers 12 bases. The assigned J gene may be wrong: the sequence end matches TRBJ2-7 better. Germline V gene sequence: CDR1 KGHSH, CDR2 LQKENI. This CDR3 has 19 amino acids.

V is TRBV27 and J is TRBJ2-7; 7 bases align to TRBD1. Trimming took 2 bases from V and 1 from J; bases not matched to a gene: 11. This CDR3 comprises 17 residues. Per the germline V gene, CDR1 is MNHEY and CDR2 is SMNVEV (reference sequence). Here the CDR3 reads CASSLRGPPSGSYEQYF. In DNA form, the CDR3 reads TGTGCCAGCAGTTTAAGGGGGCCGCCGAGCGGTTCCTACGAGCAGTACTTC.

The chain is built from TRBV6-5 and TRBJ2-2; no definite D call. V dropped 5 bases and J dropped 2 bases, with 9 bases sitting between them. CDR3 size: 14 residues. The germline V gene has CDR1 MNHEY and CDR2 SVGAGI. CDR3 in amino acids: CASSGSRNTGELFF. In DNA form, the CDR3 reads TGTGCCAGCAGTGGTTCAAGAAACACCGGGGAGCTGTTTTTT.

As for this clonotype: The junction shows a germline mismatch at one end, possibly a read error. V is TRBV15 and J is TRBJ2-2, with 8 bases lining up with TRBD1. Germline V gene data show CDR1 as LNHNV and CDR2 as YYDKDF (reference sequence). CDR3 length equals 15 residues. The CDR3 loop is CATSGDRMNTGELFF. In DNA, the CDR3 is TGTGCCACCAGCGGGGACAGGATGAACACCGGAGAGCTGTTTTTT.

CDR3 loop: CASSLAGGGSSYEQYF. In DNA, the CDR3 is TGTGCCAGCAGCTTAGCCGGGGGCGGGAGTTCCTACGAGCAGTACTTC. This sequence joins TRBV7-8 and TRBJ2-7; the D gene is possibly TRBD2 (7 bases). The germline gives CDR1 SGHVS, CDR2 FQNEAQ. The ends were cut back, 0 bases at V and 1 base at J, with 13 bases in the middle. The CDR3 is made up of 16 amino acids.

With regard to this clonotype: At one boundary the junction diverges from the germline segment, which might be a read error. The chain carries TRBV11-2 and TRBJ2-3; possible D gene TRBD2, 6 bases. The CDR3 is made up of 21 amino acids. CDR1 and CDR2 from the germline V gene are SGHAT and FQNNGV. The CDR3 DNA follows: TGTGCCGGCAGCATCCCTAGGGCGGGACGAAATATGCCTTCTAGCACAGATACGCAGTATTTT. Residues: CAGSIPRAGRNMPSSTDTQYF.

The CDR3: CSARAGLAIGTQYF. CDR3 DNA sequence: TGCAGTGCTAGAGCTGGACTAGCGATAGGTACGCAGTATTTT. The chain is built from TRBV20-1 and TRBJ2-3; the match to TRBD2 covers 9 bases. V shed 1 base, J shed 8 bases, and the junction held 7 bases outside the gene matches. The CDR3 is 14 amino acids. CDR1 DFQATT and CDR2 SNEGSKA come from the germline V gene (reference sequence).

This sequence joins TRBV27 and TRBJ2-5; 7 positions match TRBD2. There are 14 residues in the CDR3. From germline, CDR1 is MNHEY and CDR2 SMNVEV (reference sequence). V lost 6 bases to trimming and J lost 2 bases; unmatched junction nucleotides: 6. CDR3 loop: CASRRAGSQETQYF. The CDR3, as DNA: TGTGCCAGCAGAAGAGCGGGGTCTCAAGAGACCCAGTACTTC.